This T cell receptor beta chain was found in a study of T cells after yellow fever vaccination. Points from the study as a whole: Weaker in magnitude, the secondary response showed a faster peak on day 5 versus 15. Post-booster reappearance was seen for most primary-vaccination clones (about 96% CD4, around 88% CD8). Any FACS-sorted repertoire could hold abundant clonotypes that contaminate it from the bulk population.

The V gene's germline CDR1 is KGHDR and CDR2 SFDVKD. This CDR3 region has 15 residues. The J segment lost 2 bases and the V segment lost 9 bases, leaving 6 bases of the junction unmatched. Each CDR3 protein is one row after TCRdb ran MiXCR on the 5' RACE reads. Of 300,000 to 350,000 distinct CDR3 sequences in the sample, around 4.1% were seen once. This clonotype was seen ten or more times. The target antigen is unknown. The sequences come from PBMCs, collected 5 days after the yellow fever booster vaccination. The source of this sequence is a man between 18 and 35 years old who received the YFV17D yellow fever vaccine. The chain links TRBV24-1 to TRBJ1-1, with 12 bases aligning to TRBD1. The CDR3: CATRPGTGGNTEAFF. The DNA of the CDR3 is TGTGCCACCCGTCCCGGGACAGGGGGCAACACTGAAGCTTTCTTT.